This TCR beta chain stems from a study of blood T cell repertoires in COVID-19. The wider study: Acute-phase and convalescent COVID-19 samples originated in the United States, Italy and Spain. The analysed material was cDNA or gDNA that came from T cells, B-cell-depleted T cells, or PBMCs.

The length of the CDR3 is 13 residues. Looked up from germline, CDR1 is LGHDT and CDR2 is YNNKEL (reference sequence). Trimming took 1 base from V and 7 from J, leaving 10 bases between them. Per the original data handling: Cell counts per sample came from amplifying reference gene primers. Profiling relied on immunoSEQ multiplex PCR, and the TCRdb table lists in-frame clones only, not all of them. V and J calls and clone size are as listed in that table; D and trimming were resolved from the DNA. The table records roughly 150,000 clones, around 84% of them present only once. This TCR was recovered from a woman in her forties or fifties in a cohort sampled during active or convalescent COVID-19. The V call is TRBV3-1 (or the pseudogene TRBV3-2), the J call TRBJ1-2; possible D gene TRBD1, 5 bases. The sequenced sample consisted of peripheral blood. The CDR3 sequence: CASSQGGGLGYTF. The CDR3 bases are TGTGCCAGCAGCCAAGGCGGGGGTCTTGGCTACACCTTC.